One sample yielded the 26 T cell receptor beta chains listed below, sequenced in a study of tumor-infiltrating lymphocytes in primary liver carcinoma. Synthesis of TCR beta cDNA was carried out from around 540 ng total RNA with a constant-region primer. For TCR beta, libraries were produced by three nested multiplex PCR rounds using slightly modified ARM-PCR. The two initial PCR rounds, ten to eleven cycles each, used TRBV1-TRBV30 forward and C-beta reverse primers. TCRdb re-analysed the multiplex PCR reads in MiXCR, keeping a single row per CDR3 protein. This table has around 100,000 distinct CDR3 sequences, about 70% appearing once. The roughly 19-33 mg bulk tissue piece was not sorted before simultaneous RNA and DNA extraction. What was sequenced was liver tumor tissue from sampling region 2. Sample subset: tumor region T2, inferior pole. Receptor source: a woman aged 60 to 75 with primary liver carcinoma and hepatitis B virus infection.

This clonotype was observed a single time. J is TRBJ2-1 and V is TRBV11-3; 7 bases fit TRBD2. Unmatched junction bases numbered 12, after V lost 4 bases and J lost 9 bases. The CDR3 runs to 15 residues. Germline CDR1 and CDR2: SGHNT and YENEEA. In DNA, the CDR3 is TGTGCCAGCAGCTCCGGGACTAACGGGTTCGGTGAGCAGTTCTTC. This gives the protein CASSSGTNGFGEQFF.

This chain joins TRBV18 and TRBJ1-6, with D uncertain. This CDR3 is built from 15 residues. V was shortened by 8 bases and J by 6 bases, with 17 bases between the two germline ends. In germline, CDR1 is KGHSH, CDR2 LQKENI. CDR3 region: CASTRTGEGNSPLHF. DNA for the CDR3: TGTGCCAGCACACGGACCGGAGAGGGTAATTCACCCCTCCACTTT.

Note on this clonotype: A much larger clone differs from this one at a single base, so this may be a read error. The CDR3 here is CACEGGSNTKPQHF. The CDR3 DNA reads TGTGCCTGTGAGGGGGGGTCCAATACCAAGCCCCAGCATTTT. This sequence joins TRBV30 and TRBJ1-5, with D possibly TRBD1 on 6 matching bases. This CDR3 contains 14 residues. The V and J ends lost 6 bases and 8 bases respectively, with 20 bases between them. Per germline, CDR1 GTSNPN and CDR2 SVGIG (reference sequence).

This chain joins TRBV29-1 and TRBJ2-1, with a weak D call TRBD2 (6 bases). The length of the CDR3 is 13 residues. The V end was cut by 8 bases, the J end by 9 bases, with 20 bases between. Per germline, CDR1 SQVTM and CDR2 ANQGSEA. CDR3 bases: TGCAGCACTATAGCGGTAGGTTTCTGTGAGCAGTTCTTC. It is translated as CSTIAVGFCEQFF.

Comment on this clonotype: The junction differs from germline at one of its ends, possibly a read error. The rearrangement joins TRBV5-6 to TRBJ2-1; 7 bases align to TRBD2. There are 16 residues in the CDR3. CDR1 and CDR2 (germline): SGHDT, YYEEEE. CDR3 in amino acids: CDSSGQAGSSYDEQFF. In DNA, the CDR3 is TGTGACAGCAGCGGCCAAGCGGGAAGCTCCTACGATGAGCAGTTCTTC.

A note on this clonotype: One end of the junction varies from germline; a read error may be responsible. The chain recombines TRBV28 with TRBJ2-1; tentative D call: TRBD2 (8 bases). Germline V gene data show CDR1 as MDHEN and CDR2 as SYDVKM. The CDR3 extends over 15 amino acids. The CDR3 DNA follows: TGTACCAGCAGGGGGTCTAGCGGGCTTTACAATGAGCAGTTCTTC. Residues: CTSRGSSGLYNEQFF. Full variable domain (outside the CDR3, taken from reference TRBV28 and TRBJ2-1): DVKVTQSSRYLVKRTGEKVFLECVQDMDHENMFWYRQDPGLGLRLIYFSYDVKMKEKGDIPEGYSVSREKKERFSLILESASTNQTSMYLCTSRGSSGLYNEQFFGPGTRLTVL.

Comments on this clonotype: Compared with germline, one end of the junction differs, possibly owing to a read error. The chain joins TRBV12-3 or TRBV12-4 to TRBJ2-1; 14 bases are a match to TRBD2. This CDR3 comprises 18 residues. The CDR3 is CASNVGTSGRASYSEQFF. CDR3 nucleotides: TGTGCCAGCAATGTGGGGACTAGCGGGAGAGCCTCCTACAGTGAGCAGTTCTTC.

V gene TRBV20-1 combines with J gene TRBJ2-5, with 9 positions matching TRBD2. Per germline, CDR1 DFQATT and CDR2 SNEGSKA (reference sequence). The CDR3 consists of 17 residues. The CDR3 DNA reads TGCAGCGCCAAGGGGAATTCGCGGGAGGGCCCCCAAGAGACCCAGTACTTC. Translating gives CSAKGNSREGPQETQYF.

In regard to this clonotype: A read error may be the cause here, since a much bigger clone is one base away. As DNA, the CDR3 is TGCGCCAGCAGCCAAGCCCCTCACAGGGAATGCACAGATACGCAGTATTTT. It translates to CASSQAPHRECTDTQYF. This rearrangement joins TRBV4-1 to TRBJ2-3, with D possibly TRBD1 on 6 matching bases. V lost 1 base, J lost 1 base, and 15 bases lay in between. This CDR3 has 17 amino acids. Germline loops: CDR1 MGHRA, CDR2 YSYEKL.

Worth noting for this clonotype: At one end the junction does not follow the germline gene, possibly because of a read error. The rearrangement joins TRBV27 to TRBJ2-1; TRBD2 aligns across 8 bases. This CDR3 region has 15 residues. CDR1 and CDR2 (germline): MNHEY, SMNVEV (reference sequence). The CDR3 DNA reads TGTGCCGGCAGTTTAAGAGCGGGAGAGGGGAATGAGCAGTTCTTC. Protein product: CAGSLRAGEGNEQFF.

A note on this clonotype: Germline and junction disagree at one end, which may indicate a read error. V and J are TRBV7-9 and TRBJ2-3; 10 nucleotides line up with TRBD2. CDR1 SEHNR and CDR2 FQNEAQ come from the germline V gene (reference sequence). The CDR3 is made up of 16 amino acids. CDR3 region: CASSSPFGLAEDMQYF. CDR3 DNA: TGTGCCAGCAGCTCACCTTTTGGACTAGCGGAGGATATGCAGTATTTT.

As regards this clonotype: A read error may explain this, as a much larger clone is one base away. The chain carries TRBV28 and TRBJ1-2; tentatively, D is TRBD1 (6 bases). The CDR3 loop spans 11 amino acids. The V gene lost 6 bases and the J gene lost 6 bases, with 8 bases spanning the gap. Germline V gives CDR1 MDHEN, CDR2 SYDVKM. This CDR3 reads CASSGGNGYTF. In DNA form, the CDR3 reads TGTGCCAGCAGCGGGGGCAATGGCTACACCTTC.

As regards this clonotype: This may stem from a read error, because a much larger clone lies one nucleotide away. The rearrangement joins TRBV6-4 to TRBJ1-2; the D gene is possibly TRBD1 (6 bases). Germline lookup yields CDR1 MRHNA and CDR2 SNTAGT. The CDR3 runs to 14 residues. The DNA of the CDR3 is TGTGCCAGAAGTGACACAGACAGGCTGAGCGGCTACACCTTC. It translates to CARSDTDRLSGYTF.

About this clonotype itself: This may come from a read error, since a much larger clone is one base off. This sequence joins TRBV5-5 and TRBJ2-7; possibly TRBD1 or TRBD2 for D (6 bases each). Germline CDR1 reads SGHKS; CDR2 reads YYEKEE (reference sequence). The CDR3 extends over 14 amino acids. V lost 3 bases and J 2 bases, leaving 12 bases between the germline ends. CDR3: CASSYRDWTYEQYF. The CDR3 nucleotides read TGTGCCAGCAGCTACAGGGACTGGACCTACGAGCAGTACTTC. The full variable domain, rest sourced from reference TRBV5-5 and TRBJ2-7, is DAGVTQSPTHLIKTRGQQVTLRCSPISGHKSVSWYQQVLGQGPQFIFQYYEKEERGRGNFPDRFSARQFPNYSSELNVNALLLGDSALYLCASSYRDWTYEQYFGPGTRLTVT.

This clonotype has at least ten counts. This chain links TRBV10-2 with TRBJ1-1; 8 nucleotides align to TRBD1. The CDR3 loop spans 13 amino acids. The trim removed 5 bases at V and 4 bases at J, leaving 3 bases unmatched. Germline V gene lookup returns CDR1 WSHSY and CDR2 SAAADI. The CDR3 protein is CASSTTGGTEAFF. CDR3 sequence (DNA): TGCGCCAGCAGTACCACAGGGGGCACTGAAGCTTTCTTT.

On this clonotype itself: A junction boundary mismatches the germline segment, possibly from a read error. CDR3 sequence: CAISTGRRSYEQYF. CDR3 sequence (DNA): TGTGCCATCAGTACGGGACGGCGCTCCTACGAGCAGTACTTC. The genes are TRBV28 and TRBJ2-7; perhaps D is TRBD1 or TRBD2 (5 bases each). Germline CDR1 and CDR2: MDHEN and SYDVKM. There are 14 residues in the CDR3.

This clonotype came up once. This rearrangement joins TRBV11-2 to TRBJ2-5; a possible D gene is TRBD1 (5 bases). Trimming took 5 bases from V and 2 from J, leaving 18 bases between them. The germline V gene encodes CDR1 SGHAT and CDR2 FQNNGV. This CDR3 is 16 amino acids long. The DNA for the CDR3 is TGTGCCAGCAGCGAACAGGATGGGCTAACGCAAGAGACCCAGTACTTC. It specifies CASSEQDGLTQETQYF.

This clonotype counts as large. This chain links TRBV11-2 with TRBJ2-2; no firm D call. Between the trimmed V and J ends, which lost 5 bases and 5 bases, there was a span of 15 bases. Germline CDR1 is SGHAT and CDR2 is FQNNGV. The CDR3 extends over 15 amino acids. DNA for the CDR3: TGTGCCAGCAGCCCTCCGCAAGGACCGACCGGGGAGCTGTTTTTT. This gives the protein CASSPPQGPTGELFF.

This clonotype appeared a single time. The chain links TRBV11-2 to TRBJ2-2; D is perhaps TRBD2 (5 bases). V was trimmed by 5 bases and J by 4 bases, leaving 17 bases between them. Germline V lookup: CDR1 SGHAT, CDR2 FQNNGV. There are 16 residues in the CDR3. Written as DNA, the CDR3 is TGTGCCAGCAGCCCGACGGGGTTTACGGGCACCGGGGAGCTGTTTTTT. It translates to CASSPTGFTGTGELFF.

With regard to this clonotype: One junction end does not reproduce the germline sequence, and a read error may be involved. The J gene is TRBJ2-1, the V gene TRBV11-3; D is unclear. Germline lookup yields CDR1 SGHNT and CDR2 YENEEA. The CDR3 length is 14 residues. In nucleotides, the CDR3 is TGTGCCAGCAACTTAGATCACGTGGGCAATGAGCAGATCTTC. This translates into CASNLDHVGNEQIF.

Points on this clonotype: With a much larger clone just one base away, this may be a read error. The rearrangement joins TRBV10-3 to TRBJ1-1, with TRBD1 as a possible D gene (6 bases). Germline V gives CDR1 ENHRY, CDR2 SYGVKD. There are 12 residues in the CDR3. The CDR3 DNA is TGTGTCATCAGGGGCGGGAACACTGAAGCTTTCTTT. This sequence encodes CVIRGGNTEAFF.

In its sample, this clonotype was seen many times. J is TRBJ1-2 and V is TRBV28; no clear D gene. CDR3 length equals 14 residues. The ends were cut back, 2 bases at V and 5 bases at J, with 12 bases in the middle. CDR1 is MDHEN, CDR2 SYDVKM, per germline. DNA of the CDR3: TGTGCCAGCAGTTTACCCCGACCTCCTTATGGCTACACCTTC. Translation: CASSLPRPPYGYTF.

Concerning this clonotype itself: The junction departs from germline at one end; a sequencing error may be responsible. The rearrangement joins TRBV28 to TRBJ2-3; TRBD1 agrees at 11 bases. CDR1 MDHEN and CDR2 SYDVKM come from the germline V gene. CDR3 length: 17 amino acids. This CDR3 reads CAISLHSGTGGSTTQYF. For the CDR3, the DNA is TGTGCCATCAGTTTACACTCCGGGACAGGGGGTTCGACTACGCAGTATTTT.

Notes on this clonotype: An end of the junction differs from the germline gene, which may be a read error. This rearrangement joins TRBV11-2 to TRBJ2-7, with 7 bases fitting TRBD2. This CDR3 region has 16 residues. Per germline, CDR1 SGHAT and CDR2 FQNNGV. The DNA of the CDR3 is TGTGTCAGCAGCTACGACGGGAGGACCTCGGGAAGCGGGCAGTACTTC. Amino acid sequence: CVSSYDGRTSGSGQYF.

Points on this clonotype: With a much larger clone just one base away, this may be a read error. V gene TRBV7-9 combines with J gene TRBJ2-5, with unresolved D. The V gene's germline CDR1 is SEHNR and CDR2 FQNEAQ (reference sequence). The CDR3 contains 14 residues. The CDR3 coding sequence is TGTGCCAGCAGCGACCTGGCGGACCAAGAGGCCCAGTACTTC. This sequence encodes CASSDLADQEAQYF.

This clonotype ranks as medium-sized. The CDR3 sequence is CASSSRGGPGGYTF. CDR3 coding DNA: TGTGCCAGCAGCTCCCGGGGGGGCCCGGGGGGCTACACCTTC. This sequence joins TRBV11-2 and TRBJ1-2; possibly TRBD1 for D (6 bases). Looked up from germline, CDR1 is SGHAT and CDR2 is FQNNGV. CDR3 size: 14 residues. The V end lost 4 bases, the J end lost 8 bases, and 17 bases lay between the germline ends.